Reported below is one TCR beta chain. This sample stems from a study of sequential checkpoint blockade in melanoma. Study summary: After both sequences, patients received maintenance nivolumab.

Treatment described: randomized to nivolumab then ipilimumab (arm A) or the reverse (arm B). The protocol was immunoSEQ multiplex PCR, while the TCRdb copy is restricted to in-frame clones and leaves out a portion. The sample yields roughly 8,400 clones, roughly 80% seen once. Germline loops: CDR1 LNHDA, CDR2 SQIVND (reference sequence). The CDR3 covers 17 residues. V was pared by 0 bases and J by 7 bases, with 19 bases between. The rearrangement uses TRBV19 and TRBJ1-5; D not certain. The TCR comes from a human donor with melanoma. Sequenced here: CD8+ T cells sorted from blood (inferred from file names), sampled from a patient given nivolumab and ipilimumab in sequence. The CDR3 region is CASSIESGGRVRQPQHF. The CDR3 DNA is TGTGCCAGTAGTATAGAGTCAGGAGGGAGGGTCCGACAGCCCCAGCATTTT.